The 2 T cell receptor beta chains below all came from one sample that was sequenced in a study of T cells in Graves' hyperthyroidism and ophthalmopathy. Researchers amplified the TCR beta CDR3 regions from RNA transcripts. The primer set for the first-round RT-PCR of the TCR CDR3 was HTBI. Via MiXCR, TCRdb re-called the multiplex PCR reads, giving one row per CDR3 protein. The sample has under 800,000 distinct CDR3 sequences; 11% to 15% are singletons. The sample taken for sequencing was blood. The receptors originated from a woman aged 18-29 years with Graves' hyperthyroidism.

The chain joins TRBV11-3 to TRBJ1-1; 7 bases align to TRBD1. Trimming removed 5 bases from V and 2 bases from J; junction bases left unmatched: 8. This CDR3 has 15 residues. The germline V gene encodes CDR1 SGHNT and CDR2 YENEEA. DNA for the CDR3: TGTGCCAGCAGCCGATGGGACAGAATAAACACTGAAGCTTTCTTT. Amino acid sequence: CASSRWDRINTEAFF.

In this sample, this clonotype turned up many times. This chain joins TRBV10-3 and TRBJ2-7; TRBD2 is a possible D gene (5 bases). Germline V gives CDR1 ENHRY, CDR2 SYGVKD. The V end lost 0 bases, the J end lost 5 bases, and 11 bases lay between the germline ends. CDR3 length: 14 amino acids. For the CDR3, the DNA is TGTGCCATCAGTGAGTCGACCGAGGGTGACGAGCAGTACTTC. It yields the protein CAISESTEGDEQYF.